This T cell receptor beta chain was found in a study of cytomegalovirus exposure and HLA in healthy donors. Study results and limitations: Three CMV-associated chains proved CMV antigen-specific in vitro. That first-cohort TCR clusters tended to co-occur in the approximately 110 validation repertoires was found in a later analysis. The authors listed some 150 TCR beta chains as cytomegalovirus-associated.

In regard to this clone: The antigen remains unidentified.

Using immunoSEQ multiplex PCR, the repertoire was profiled, and TCRdb retains in-frame clones only, with some absent. The table shows about 120,000 clones, with roughly 90% occurring only once. Germline loops: CDR1 SGHTA, CDR2 FQGNSA. V lost 3 bases to trimming and J lost 1 base, with 6 bases between them. The CDR3 loop spans 13 amino acids. The clonotype was recovered from a woman aged 18-29 years in good health and CMV-seropositive. The rearrangement joins TRBV7-2 to TRBJ1-1; D gene uncertain. Sequences were obtained from PBMCs. CDR3 in DNA: TGTGCCAGCAGCTTCGGGAGGAACACTGAAGCTTTCTTT. As protein: CASSFGRNTEAFF.